This entry lists 29 T cell receptor beta chains sequenced from one sample in a study of T cells in Graves' hyperthyroidism and ophthalmopathy. TCR beta CDR3 region amplification was performed from RNA transcripts. A set of HTBI primers served as the primers for a first-round RT-PCR of the TCR CDR3. A single record per CDR3 protein comes from TCRdb applying MiXCR to the multiplex PCR reads. The sample consists of around 600,000 distinct CDR3 sequences, around 16% of them appearing once. Sequences were obtained from blood. The receptors were sampled from a woman aged 25-40 years with Graves' hyperthyroidism.

This clonotype has a count of ten or more. The J gene is TRBJ2-7, the V gene TRBV7-2, with D perhaps given as TRBD1 or TRBD2 (5 bases each). Germline CDR1 reads SGHTA; CDR2 reads FQGNSA. This CDR3 comprises 12 residues. V lost 8 bases and J 3 bases, leaving 11 bases between the germline ends. In nucleotides, the CDR3 is TGTGCCAGCGGGGAGCAGGGCTACGAGCAGTACTTC. Its translation: CASGEQGYEQYF.

This chain connects TRBV4-1 to TRBJ2-7; 9 bases match TRBD2. CDR1 and CDR2 (germline): MGHRA, YSYEKL. This CDR3 is built from 15 residues. V dropped 2 bases and J dropped 3; count of bases not matched to a gene: 5. The CDR3 region is CASSQPGLAGYEQYF. The CDR3 nucleotides are TGCGCCAGCAGCCAACCGGGACTAGCAGGCTACGAGCAGTACTTC.

This clonotype was seen many times. The chain carries TRBV7-2 and TRBJ2-1, with TRBD2 matching over 11 bases. V was clipped by 2 bases and J by 3 bases; unmatched bases: 3. Looked up from germline, CDR1 is SGHTA and CDR2 is FQGNSA. CDR3 size: 16 residues. Written as DNA, the CDR3 is TGTGCCAGCAGCTTACAGGGACTAGCGGACTACAATGAGCAGTTCTTC. Amino acid sequence: CASSLQGLADYNEQFF.

This clonotype was seen ten or more times. The CDR3 bases are TGTGCCAGCAGTGAATGGAGCGTAGGCTACACCTTC. Residues: CASSEWSVGYTF. The chain employs TRBV6-1 and TRBJ1-2; D unclear. Trimming cost V 2 bases and J 8 bases, with 9 bases left between them. Germline assignment: CDR1 MNHNS and CDR2 SASEGT. This CDR3 comprises 12 residues.

This clonotype was observed many times. The V gene is TRBV24-1, the J gene TRBJ2-1; 7 nucleotides match TRBD2. The germline V gene encodes CDR1 KGHDR and CDR2 SFDVKD. This CDR3 comprises 16 residues. After removal of 4 bases from V and 0 bases from J, the junction contained 5 bases not matched to a gene. CDR3 protein: CATSEERGSSYNEQFF. The CDR3 bases are TGTGCCACCAGTGAAGAGCGGGGCAGCTCCTACAATGAGCAGTTCTTC.

This chain links TRBV6-1 with TRBJ2-1; 14 nucleotides match TRBD2. The CDR3 covers 17 residues. Germline CDR1 is MNHNS and CDR2 is SASEGT. CDR3 nucleotide sequence: TGTGCTTCACGTGAGACTAGCGGGAGGGCCACGGTTGGTGAGCAGTTCTTC. This sequence encodes CASRETSGRATVGEQFF.

This clonotype was seen repeatedly, ten times or more. The rearrangement joins TRBV20-1 to TRBJ2-7; the match to TRBD1 covers 10 bases. CDR3 length: 13 amino acids. V shed 6 bases, J shed 5 bases, and the junction held 7 bases outside the gene matches. Germline V gene lookup returns CDR1 DFQATT and CDR2 SNEGSKA (reference sequence). The CDR3 sequence: CSAGPGQGNEQYF. The CDR3 coding sequence is TGCAGTGCGGGGCCGGGACAGGGGAACGAGCAGTACTTC.

The V gene is TRBV24-1, the J gene TRBJ2-5, with D perhaps TRBD2 (6 bases). Germline assignment: CDR1 KGHDR and CDR2 SFDVKD. The ends were cut back, 4 bases at V and 4 bases at J, with 9 bases in the middle. The CDR3 consists of 13 residues. The CDR3 is CATSEGGPETQYF. The CDR3, as DNA: TGTGCCACCAGTGAAGGAGGGCCAGAGACCCAGTACTTC.

Comment on this clonotype: It may be a read error: a sequence one base away is much more abundant. The chain joins TRBV5-6 to TRBJ1-2, with a tentative D call TRBD1 (5 bases). This CDR3 comprises 17 residues. The V end lost 0 bases, the J end lost 5 bases, and 20 bases lay between the germline ends. Germline assignment: CDR1 SGHDT and CDR2 YYEEEE. Here the CDR3 reads CASSLDTRTGTLYGYTF. The CDR3 bases are TGTGCCAGCAGCTTGGACACACGAACCGGGACCCTGTATGGCTACACCTTC.

This rearrangement joins TRBV12-5 to TRBJ2-2, with D possibly matching TRBD1 (6 bases). The CDR3 is 16 residues long. Germline V CDR1 and CDR2: LGHNT, FRNRAP. With 0 bases removed from V and 5 bases from J, the gap between germline ends came to 13 bases. The CDR3 nucleotides read TGTGCTAGTGGTTTGGTAGGGGGAGTTCGAACCGGGGAGCTGTTTTTT. Protein product: CASGLVGGVRTGELFF.

This clonotype showed up many times. V gene TRBV27 combines with J gene TRBJ1-1; 10 positions agree with TRBD1. The germline V gene has CDR1 MNHEY and CDR2 SMNVEV (reference sequence). The CDR3 runs to 21 residues. Germline trimming cut 6 bases from V and 0 bases from J; bases unmatched to any gene: 22. The CDR3 sequence: CASRGFVGQGPNEPLNTEAFF. For the CDR3, the DNA is TGTGCCAGCAGGGGGTTTGTGGGACAGGGGCCAAACGAACCCTTGAACACTGAAGCTTTCTTT.

There are a few counts of this clonotype. The chain employs TRBV27 and TRBJ1-4; D remains ambiguous. CDR3 size: 15 residues. V lost 6 bases and J 5 bases, leaving 16 bases between the germline ends. The V gene's germline CDR1 is MNHEY and CDR2 SMNVEV (reference sequence). The CDR3 sequence is CASRNRRGPNEKLFF. The CDR3 nucleotides read TGTGCCAGCAGAAACCGTCGAGGGCCGAATGAAAAACTGTTTTTT.

This clonotype was seen at least ten times. The J gene is TRBJ2-1, the V gene TRBV10-1; TRBD2 matches 8 bases. The ends lost 0 bases at V and 8 bases at J; junction bases unmatched: 3. This CDR3 contains 14 residues. The germline V gene encodes CDR1 WNHNN and CDR2 SYGVQD (reference sequence). The CDR3 sequence: CASSESSGSDEQFF. CDR3 sequence (DNA): TGCGCCAGCAGTGAGTCAAGCGGGAGTGATGAGCAGTTCTTC.

The genes are TRBV6-1 and TRBJ1-5; D is uncertain. The V gene's germline CDR1 is MNHNS and CDR2 SASEGT. With 6 bases removed from V and 11 bases from J, the gap between germline ends came to 8 bases. This CDR3 spans 10 amino acids. CDR3 protein: CASRDRAQHF. CDR3 coding DNA: TGTGCCAGCAGGGACCGTGCCCAGCATTTT.

This clonotype is a singleton in its sample. CDR3 sequence reads: CASSAHGTSGVSSTDTQYF. The CDR3, as DNA: TGTGCCAGCAGCGCACACGGGACTAGCGGAGTCTCTAGCACAGATACGCAGTATTTT. The rearrangement uses TRBV9 and TRBJ2-3, with 11 bases aligning to TRBD2. The germline gives CDR1 SGDLS, CDR2 YYNGEE. V lost 3 bases, J lost 0 bases, and 12 bases stayed unmatched. CDR3 length equals 19 residues.

This clonotype was seen at least ten times. The rearrangement links TRBV6-1 to TRBJ2-5; 8 bases agree with TRBD1. Germline CDR1 reads MNHNS; CDR2 reads SASEGT. The J segment lost 5 bases and the V segment lost 1 base, leaving 3 bases of the junction unmatched. The CDR3 contains 14 residues. The CDR3 region has the DNA TGTGCCAGCAGTGAAGGACAGGGGTGGGAGACCCAGTACTTC. It is translated as CASSEGQGWETQYF.

This clonotype has ten or more counts. The V call is TRBV12-3 or TRBV12-4, the J call TRBJ2-1, with 13 bases aligning to TRBD2. This CDR3 is built from 14 residues. With 3 bases clipped from V and 9 bases from J, the junction kept 2 bases outside the gene matches. CDR3 in amino acids: CASSLTSGRTEQFF. As DNA, the CDR3 is TGTGCCAGCAGTTTGACTAGCGGGAGGACTGAGCAGTTCTTC.

Ten or more counts support this clonotype. The CDR3 DNA reads as TGTGCCAGCTCACCAGACAGTAAAGAGACCCAGTACTTC. Translating it yields CASSPDSKETQYF. This chain links TRBV18 with TRBJ2-5; D might be TRBD1 (5 bases). Germline CDR1 is KGHSH and CDR2 is LQKENI. V dropped 2 bases and J dropped 3 bases, with 7 bases sitting between them. This CDR3 spans 13 amino acids.

This clonotype was found many times. The CDR3 region has the DNA TGTGCCTGGAGTGGGAAGGGACAGGGGGCTCATCAGCCCCAGCATTTT. It translates to CAWSGKGQGAHQPQHF. The chain couples TRBV30 to TRBJ1-5; 12 positions agree with TRBD1. CDR3 length equals 16 residues. Germline V CDR1 and CDR2: GTSNPN, SVGIG (reference sequence). The V and J ends lost 1 base and 5 bases, in that order; junction bases with no gene match: 6.

This clonotype was counted at least ten times. This chain uses TRBV10-3 with TRBJ2-3, with TRBD2 as a possible D gene (6 bases). V was pared by 10 bases and J by 0 bases, with 14 bases between. CDR1 and CDR2 from the germline V gene are ENHRY and SYGVKD. This CDR3 is built from 14 residues. As DNA, the CDR3 is TGTGCCACCACATCTAGCGCAAGCACAGATACGCAGTATTTT. Protein product: CATTSSASTDTQYF.

In this sample, this clonotype turned up many times. The rearrangement links TRBV30 to TRBJ2-2; tentatively, D is TRBD2 (6 bases). This CDR3 contains 14 residues. Germline V gene data show CDR1 as GTSNPN and CDR2 as SVGIG (reference sequence). Trimming stripped 0 bases from V and 5 bases from J, with 10 bases between. CDR3 DNA sequence: TGTGCCTGGAGTGTACTCCTAGCGACCGGGGAGCTGTTTTTT. Translation: CAWSVLLATGELFF.

This clonotype came up a few times. In DNA form, the CDR3 reads TGTGCCAGCTCACCACGTGGGACAGGTTACTACGAGCAGTACTTC. It translates to CASSPRGTGYYEQYF. The chain employs TRBV18 and TRBJ2-7; 8 bases are shared with TRBD1. This CDR3 has 15 amino acids. Trimming took 1 base from V and 3 from J; bases not matched to a gene: 5. The germline gives CDR1 KGHSH, CDR2 LQKENI. Together with reference TRBV18 and TRBJ2-7, the CDR3 gives the full variable domain: NAGVMQNPRHLVRRRGQEARLRCSPMKGHSHVYWYRQLPEEGLKFMVYLQKENIIDESGMPKERFSAEFPKEGPSILRIQQVVRGDSAAYFCASSPRGTGYYEQYFGPGTRLTVT.

This clonotype has ten or more counts. The V call is TRBV28, the J call TRBJ2-7; 11 bases match TRBD2. There are 15 residues in the CDR3. Trimming took 9 bases from V and 9 from J; bases not matched to a gene: 16. Per the germline V gene, CDR1 is MDHEN and CDR2 is SYDVKM. CDR3 protein: CARVSLAGGWARQYF. CDR3 coding DNA: TGTGCCAGAGTCTCCCTAGCGGGAGGTTGGGCGAGGCAGTACTTC.

This clonotype came up many times. The DNA is omitted, as the CDR3 cannot be located on it reliably, and the CDR3 follows TCRdb's listing. V is TRBV10-1 and J is TRBJ1-5; the DNA was not compared with TRBD1, the D call given in the table. The V gene's germline CDR1 is WNHNN and CDR2 SYGVQD (reference sequence). The CDR3 comprises 18 residues, both ends counted. This CDR3 reads CAAKMPRYACASNQPQHF.

As for this clonotype: Since no conserved phenylalanine or tryptophan closes the CDR3, a read error is the likely cause. The limits of the CDR3 on the DNA are not certain, so only TCRdb's listed CDR3 is given. The CDR3 here is CAWGGTGNYGYIC. The chain carries TRBV30 and TRBJ1-2; TRBD1 reflects the table's D call only, with no check against the DNA. The CDR3 has 13 amino acids, counting both end residues. Germline values: CDR1 GTSNPN, CDR2 SVGIG (reference sequence).

The chain is built from TRBV12-3 or TRBV12-4 and TRBJ1-4; 9 positions agree with TRBD1. V trimming: 3 bases; J trimming: 0 bases; junction bases outside the gene matches: 5. The CDR3 loop spans 17 amino acids. CDR3 protein: CASSFGQGTTTNEKLFF. CDR3 DNA sequence: TGTGCCAGCAGTTTCGGACAGGGGACTACAACTAATGAAAAACTGTTTTTT.

The CDR3 sequence: CASSQAPPGPATRATDTQYF. The CDR3 DNA follows: TGTGCCAGCAGCCAAGCCCCACCGGGGCCCGCAACAAGGGCCACAGATACGCAGTATTTT. The rearrangement uses TRBV14 and TRBJ2-3, with D tentatively TRBD1 or TRBD2 (5 bases each). Per the germline V gene, CDR1 is SGHDN and CDR2 is FVKESK. The V gene lost 1 base and the J gene lost 2 bases, with 25 bases spanning the gap. This CDR3 spans 20 amino acids.

This clonotype was seen many times. The rearrangement links TRBV3-1 to TRBJ2-7; TRBD2 agrees at 13 bases. In germline, CDR1 is LGHDT, CDR2 YNNKEL (reference sequence). The CDR3 runs to 15 residues. The junction had 7 bases not matched to a gene; V was cut back by 6 bases and J by 5 bases. CDR3 loop: CASSPHGTSGNEQYF. CDR3 coding DNA: TGTGCCAGCAGTCCACACGGGACTAGCGGGAACGAGCAGTACTTC.

The rearrangement uses TRBV11-3 and TRBJ1-2; possibly TRBD1 for D (6 bases). V was clipped by 1 base and J by 3 bases, with 21 bases between them. Germline loops: CDR1 SGHNT, CDR2 YENEEA. The CDR3 runs 18 residues. CDR3 nucleotides: TGTGCCAGCAGCTTAGTTGGGCGGTGGGGGCCCCGGGACTATGGCTACACCTTC. Its protein product is CASSLVGRWGPRDYGYTF.